This T cell receptor (beta chain) was observed in a study of blood T cell repertoires in COVID-19. Sequenced by immunoSEQ multiplex PCR; TCRdb stores in-frame clones only, minus some. The table has 100,000 to 150,000 clones, 90% to 95% seen once. The receptor was derived from a middle-aged man with COVID-19, enrolled during active disease. Sample: peripheral blood.

The CDR3 region is CASSRGTSGTIQETQYF. CDR3 bases: TGTGCCAGCAGCCGCGGGACTAGCGGGACGATCCAAGAGACCCAGTACTTC. The chain couples TRBV7-9 to TRBJ2-5; 13 bases match TRBD2. Germline V gene data show CDR1 as SEHNR and CDR2 as FQNEAQ (reference sequence). The V segment lost 5 bases and the J segment 1 base; nucleotides outside the gene matches: 7. The CDR3 totals 17 residues.